The sequence of this T cell receptor (beta chain) was determined in a study of shared clonotypes between healthy human individuals. V lost 5 bases, J lost 8 bases, and 9 bases stayed unmatched. Germline lookup yields CDR1 GTSNPN and CDR2 SVGIG (reference sequence). This CDR3 contains 13 residues. Investigators divided CD4+ cells into CD45RA+ naive and CD45RA-negative memory subsets. The assay was immunoSEQ multiplex PCR, and TCRdb's table has in-frame clones only and misses some. The profile shows millions of clones, roughly 95% of them singletons. V is TRBV30 and J is TRBJ1-2, with TRBD1 identical over 9 bases. The sample taken for sequencing was naive CD4+ T cells sorted from blood. Subset given: CD45RA+ positively selected. The sequence was obtained from a man younger than 35 in good health. DNA of the CDR3: TGTGCCTGGGCTAACAGGGGGCGGTTGGGCTACACCTTC. It codes for CAWANRGRLGYTF.